This entry features one TCR beta chain sequence. TCRdb re-derived calls from the reads in MiXCR, one entry per CDR3 protein. The sample has 450,000 to 600,000 distinct CDR3 sequences, 10% to 12% seen once; the top ten hold about 9.4%. Trimming cost V 3 bases and J 6 bases; bases outside gene matches: 9. The CDR3 totals 15 residues. In germline, CDR1 is SGDLS, CDR2 YYNGEE. These data come from a study of T cell repertoires in cytomegalovirus infection. At the level of the study: Indicated by public TCR beta signatures were CMV infection and matching HLA type.

This receptor was taken from a human donor in good health (CMV status not recorded). Some clones in this sample may be carry-over from other donors' samples. The sequenced material came from PBMCs. The chain joins TRBV9 to TRBJ1-2, with 9 positions matching TRBD1. CDR3 region: CASSGETGGTDGYTF. CDR3 sequence (DNA): TGTGCCAGCAGCGGTGAGACAGGGGGAACGGATGGCTACACCTTC.